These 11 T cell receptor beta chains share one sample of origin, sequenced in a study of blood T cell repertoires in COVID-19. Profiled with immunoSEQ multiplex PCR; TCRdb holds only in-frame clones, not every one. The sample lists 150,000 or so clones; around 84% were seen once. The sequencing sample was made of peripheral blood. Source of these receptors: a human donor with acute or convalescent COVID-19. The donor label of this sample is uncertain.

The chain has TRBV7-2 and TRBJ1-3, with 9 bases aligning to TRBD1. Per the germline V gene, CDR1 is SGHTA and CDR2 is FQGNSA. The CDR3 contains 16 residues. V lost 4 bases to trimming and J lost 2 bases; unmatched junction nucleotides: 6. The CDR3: CASSSIQGAAGNTIYF. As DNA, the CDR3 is TGTGCCAGCAGCTCTATACAGGGGGCGGCTGGAAACACCATATATTTT. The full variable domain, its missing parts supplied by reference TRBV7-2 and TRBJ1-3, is GAGVSQSPSNKVTEKGKDVELRCDPISGHTALYWYRQSLGQGLEFLIYFQGNSAPDKSGLPSDRFSAERTGGSVSTLTIQRTQQEDSAVYLCASSSIQGAAGNTIYFGEGSWLTVV.

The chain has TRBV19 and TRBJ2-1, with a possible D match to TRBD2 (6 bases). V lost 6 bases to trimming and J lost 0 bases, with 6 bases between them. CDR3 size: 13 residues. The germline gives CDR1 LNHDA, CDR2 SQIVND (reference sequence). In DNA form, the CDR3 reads TGTGCCAGTAGCGGGGGCTCCTACAATGAGCAGTTCTTC. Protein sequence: CASSGGSYNEQFF. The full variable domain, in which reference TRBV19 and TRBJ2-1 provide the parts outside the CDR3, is DGGITQSPKYLFRKEGQNVTLSCEQNLNHDAMYWYRQDPGQGLRLIYYSQIVNDFQKGDIAEGYSVSREKKESFPLTVTSAQKNPTAFYLCASSGGSYNEQFFGPGTRLTVL.

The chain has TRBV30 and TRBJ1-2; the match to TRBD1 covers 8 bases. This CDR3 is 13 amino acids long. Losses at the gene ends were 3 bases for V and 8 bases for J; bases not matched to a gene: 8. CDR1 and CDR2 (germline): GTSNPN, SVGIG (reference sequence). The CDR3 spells CAWSGQGVSGYTF. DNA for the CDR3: TGTGCCTGGAGCGGACAGGGAGTATCCGGCTACACCTTC.

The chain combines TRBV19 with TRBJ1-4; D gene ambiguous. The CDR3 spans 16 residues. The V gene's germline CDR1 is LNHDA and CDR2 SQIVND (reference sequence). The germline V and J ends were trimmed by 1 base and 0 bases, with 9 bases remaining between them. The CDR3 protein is CASSIGVSATNEKLFF. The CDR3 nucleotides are TGTGCCAGTAGTATAGGCGTCTCTGCAACTAATGAAAAACTGTTTTTT.

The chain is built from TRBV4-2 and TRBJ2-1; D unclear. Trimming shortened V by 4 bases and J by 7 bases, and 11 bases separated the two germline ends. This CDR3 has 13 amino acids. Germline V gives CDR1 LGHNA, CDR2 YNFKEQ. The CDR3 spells CASSLDPRNEQFF. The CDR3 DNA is TGTGCCAGCAGCCTCGATCCGCGGAATGAGCAGTTCTTC.

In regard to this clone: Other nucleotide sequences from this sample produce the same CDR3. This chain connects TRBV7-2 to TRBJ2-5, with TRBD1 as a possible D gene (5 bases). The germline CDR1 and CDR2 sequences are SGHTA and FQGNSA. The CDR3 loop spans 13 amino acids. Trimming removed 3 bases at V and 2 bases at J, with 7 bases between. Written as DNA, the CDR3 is TGTGCCAGCAGCTTCGGACAACAAGAGACCCAGTACTTC. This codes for CASSFGQQETQYF.

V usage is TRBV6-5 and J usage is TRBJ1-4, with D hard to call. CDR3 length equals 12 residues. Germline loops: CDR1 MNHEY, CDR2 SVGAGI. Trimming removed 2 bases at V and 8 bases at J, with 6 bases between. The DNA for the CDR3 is TGTGCCAGCAGTTACCCGGGGGAAAAACTGTTTTTT. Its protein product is CASSYPGEKLFF.

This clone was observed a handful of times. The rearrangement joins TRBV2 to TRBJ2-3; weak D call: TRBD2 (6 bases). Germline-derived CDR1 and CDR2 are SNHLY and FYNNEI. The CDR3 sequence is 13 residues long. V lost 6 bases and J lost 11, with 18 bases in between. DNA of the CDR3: TGTGCCAGCAGCATAAAGGTAACGGGAGTGCAGTATTTT. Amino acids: CASSIKVTGVQYF.

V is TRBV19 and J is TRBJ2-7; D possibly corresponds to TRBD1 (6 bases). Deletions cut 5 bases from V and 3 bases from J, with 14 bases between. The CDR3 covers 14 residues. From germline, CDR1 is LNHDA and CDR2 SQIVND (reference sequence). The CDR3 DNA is TGTGCCAGTAGTCAAAACAGGGAACTCTACGAGCAGTACTTC. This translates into CASSQNRELYEQYF.

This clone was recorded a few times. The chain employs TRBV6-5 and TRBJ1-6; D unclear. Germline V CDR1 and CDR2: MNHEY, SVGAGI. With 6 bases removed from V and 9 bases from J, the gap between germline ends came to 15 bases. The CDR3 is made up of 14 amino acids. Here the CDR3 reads CASRGRLEISPLHF. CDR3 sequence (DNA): TGTGCCAGCAGAGGCAGGCTCGAAATTTCACCCCTCCACTTT.

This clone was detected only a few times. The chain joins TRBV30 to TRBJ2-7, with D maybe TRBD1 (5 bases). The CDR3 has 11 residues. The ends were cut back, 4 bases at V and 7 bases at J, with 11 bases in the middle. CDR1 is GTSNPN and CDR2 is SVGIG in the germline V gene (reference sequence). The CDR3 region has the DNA TGTGCCTGGACCCCAGGGAAGGAGCAGTACTTC. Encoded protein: CAWTPGKEQYF.